The present TCR beta chain was sequenced within a study of glioma-infiltrating T cells. Amplification of TCR alpha and beta CDR3 regions from RNA used iRepertoire nested multiplex PCR. A single record per CDR3 protein comes from TCRdb applying MiXCR to the multiplex PCR reads. The table shows approximately 130,000 distinct CDR3 sequences, with 24% occurring only once. The sample holds many counts of this clonotype. The CDR3 loop spans 16 amino acids. From germline, CDR1 is DFQATT and CDR2 SNEGSKA (reference sequence). Trimming took 0 bases from V and 5 from J, leaving 17 bases between them. V gene TRBV20-1 combines with J gene TRBJ2-1; weak D call: TRBD1 (7 bases). The sample was glioma tissue, nonneoplastic brain tissue, or PBMCs (not recorded which). This receptor was obtained from a human donor with low-grade glioma or glioblastoma, undergoing nonglioma brain surgery, or in good health (not recorded which). The CDR3 sequence is CSARDHQGGGNNEQFF. CDR3 sequence (DNA): TGCAGTGCTAGAGATCATCAGGGGGGCGGAAACAATGAGCAGTTCTTC.